This TCR beta chain was obtained from a study of cytomegalovirus exposure and HLA in healthy donors (dated by TCRdb to about 2017). At the level of the whole study: In an earlier analysis of several hundred of the donors, 276 Gb of sequence data and 117 million unique TCR beta sequences from about 190 million T cells were reported. Approximately 310 gigabases of sequencing data and 70 million to 95 million unique TCR sequences made up an early release that covered under 750 HLA-typed donors. Among the 398 genotyped donors, 81% belonged to the genetic ancestry cluster associated with self-reported Caucasian donors. The study aimed to test whether signatures of past pathogen exposure could be identified by cataloging public T cell receptors. The study profiled the T cell repertoires of around 700 subjects by immunosequencing and related them to cytomegalovirus serostatus. Besides the first cohort of around 670 subjects, a separate validation cohort made up of roughly 130 different subjects was used. To predict cytomegalovirus infection status, the study combined high-throughput TCR immunosequencing, statistical association of individual TCRs with disease status, and machine learning. In a later analysis, previously published TCR beta repertoires from some 640 donors were re-analyzed and high-resolution HLA genotyping was added so that TCR occurrence patterns could be studied. In the later analysis, no new phenotypic data were used to find candidate immune exposures; instead, reliance was placed on TCR beta sequences and their occurrence across donors. To decide whether each TCR beta V gene segment behaved as functional or pseudogenic, an earlier analysis of 587 of the donors relied on high-throughput TCR beta sequencing. Donor age, sex, ethnicity and CMV serostatus were compiled together with the repertoire data. In a later genetic analysis, genome-wide SNP genotypes for about 65% of the roughly 700 donors were used, and that subset was treated as a discovery cohort. Every discovery cohort repertoire had been produced on one sequencing platform. HLA typing covered class I and class II loci at four-digit resolution. The number of donors typed differed by locus, with 629-630 for A, B, C, DRB1 and DQB1, around 560 for DQA1, approximately 570 for DPA1, and roughly 450 for DPB1. Four or five DR-DQ haplotypes were handled as single units for association and clustering, since linkage in the cohort was strong. On average, 235,054 unique TCR beta nucleotide sequences were sequenced per donor among 398 genotyped donors of the cohort, with 15% to 20% of those sequences being non-productive. Broader findings and caveats from the paper: A further reported finding was that TCR beta sequences accurately predicted the HLA-A and HLA-B alleles for most subjects in the first cohort. A later genetic analysis associated a missense DCLRE1C variant with V-gene and J-gene trimming of TCR beta chains, and an independent cohort replicated the association. Strong co-occurrence of HLA alleles, especially DR and DQ, made assigning TCR associations to individual alleles difficult. In a later analysis, several top co-occurrence clusters were reported to appear linked to parvovirus B19, influenza, CMV and Epstein-Barr virus. A total of about 180 TCR beta chains were listed by the study as associated with cytomegalovirus. The classifier was reported to diagnose cytomegalovirus status with high specificity and sensitivity in both the original and validation cohorts. Compared with the roughly 720-donor mean, donors in an Asian-associated ancestry cluster had fewer N-insertions in productive TCRs, according to a later genetic analysis. In a later analysis, TCR association rates were found to vary across HLA loci, with the most associated TCRs seen for DRB1 alleles and the fewest for HLA-C alleles. Because counts were too low, about 15 rarely observed V segments, including chromosome 9 orphons, were left out of the earlier analysis of a few hundred of the donors. Across donors, most TCR sequences were observed very rarely, whereas some public TCRs were present in many individuals. In this cohort, only TCR beta chains were sequenced, and detectable features were limited by the absence of alpha or paired-chain data. The authors suggested that the approach could potentially be generalized to other disease states and immunological phenotypes. Presence/absence analyses assumed roughly uniform sequencing depth across donors, an assumption that may not hold. Because HLA typing was missing for some donors at each locus, association tests included only the typed subset. A cluster of highly shared sequence variants was judged likely to represent a technical artifact of the sequencing pipeline. The 87-base-pair reads could not distinguish some IMGT-functional V segments, including TRBV6-2 and TRBV6-3, so those segments were excluded. According to a later analysis, most CMV-associated TCR beta chains appeared to be HLA-restricted, and the HLA associations seemed to be driven largely by CMV exposure. Immune exposure information for the cohort was limited to CMV serostatus. At a false discovery rate of 0.05, a later analysis linked 15,000 to 20,000 TCR beta sequences to specific HLA alleles. In a later analysis, HLA-associated TCR beta chains were found to be more clonally expanded and to have lower generation probabilities than equally common non-associated chains. In an earlier analysis of more than 500 of the donors, most TCR beta V segments appeared in productive rearrangements about 87% or about 30% of the time, broadly matching IMGT annotations. Correlated functional status among segregating V segments might be attributable to linkage disequilibrium, but an unknown experimental factor could not be ruled out. Three of the identified cytomegalovirus-associated TCR beta chains were confirmed in vitro to be specific for cytomegalovirus antigens.

About this clone itself: The target of this receptor is not known. Base qualities are not provided; no much larger clone lies one nucleotide away.

The cohort consisted of 650 to 700 healthy bone marrow donors. At the time of sampling, all cohort members were nominally healthy, though unrecorded immune exposures were likely present. The donor tested CMV seronegative, placing the donor among the 300 to 400 seronegative members of the cohort. Each donor provided a peripheral blood sample, and peripheral blood mononuclear cells were used for TCR beta sequencing. Genomic DNA was extracted from the blood cell samples with the Qiagen DNeasy Blood Extraction Kit. Library creation used the immunoSEQ multiplex PCR assay. The multiplex PCR relied on a mix of 60 forward primers for TCR Vbeta segments and 13 reverse primers for TCR Jbeta segments. Amplification of the CDR3 region of rearranged TCR beta genes was performed with a multiplex PCR assay on genomic DNA. The amplified TCR beta libraries were sequenced on the Illumina HiSeq System as 87-base-pair reads. Concerning the study's data processing: A later analysis counted approximately 84 million unique TCR beta chains across the 550 to 750 repertoires, and roughly 9.9 million of these chains were shared by at least two donors. Raw reads were error-corrected and collapsed into unique sequences by a nearest-neighbor algorithm in which closely related sequences were merged to remove PCR and sequencing errors. CDR3 sequences were aligned to IMGT reference sequences to assign V, D and J gene segments. For a sequence to be retained, at least a six-nucleotide match to both a V gene segment and a J gene segment was required. A rearrangement was called productive if the CDR3 had no stop codons and remained in frame with V and J, and every other rearrangement was called non-productive. CDR3 was defined by IMGT convention, running from the second conserved V-encoded cysteine to the conserved J-encoded phenylalanine. The earlier analysis of 450 to 750 of the donors excluded any sequence lacking an unambiguous match to a single V gene segment. In an earlier analysis of some 590 of the donors, a V segment was called functional when productive rearrangements were above 56.7%, and segregating when the standard deviation between donors exceeded 5%. A statistical classification framework was developed to diagnose cytomegalovirus status using the catalog of TCR beta chain sequences. In a later analysis, TCR nucleotide sequences were compared against IMGT/GENE-DB human TR gene sequences so that V and J genes could be assigned. A later analysis assigned CDR3 sequences and most-parsimonious VDJ recombination scenarios with the TCRdist pipeline. A later analysis defined each TCR beta chain by its CDR3 amino acid sequence plus V-gene family, and excluded reads lacking a unique V-gene family. As a way to deal with suspected cross-contamination and a sequencing artifact, a later analysis dropped nearly 600 nucleotide sequences that were highly shared and had low generation probability. A later analysis calculated a clonal expansion index for each public chain from normalized within-repertoire ranks of inferred template counts. Generation probabilities in a later analysis came from a VDJ recombination model fitted to out-of-frame rearrangements, and those results were checked against IGoR. Hypergeometric tests were used in a later analysis to score TCR-TCR, TCR-HLA and TCR-CMV co-occurrence, with a repertoire-size bias correction applied to the TCR pairs. A later analysis estimated false discovery rates by permuting HLA or CMV assignments 20 times. In a later analysis, co-occurring TCRs were grouped using DBSCAN, and TCRdist sequence similarity was added for clustering within HLA-allele-positive subsets. Co-occurrence clustering excluded repertoires with fewer than 30,000 or more than 120,000 public chains, plus five with anomalous nucleotide sharing. This is the immuneACCESS table as TCRdb keeps it, with only in-frame sequences that have V and J called. A part of the clones is gone; compared with another copy, unresolved V genes explain less than half, and the rest is unexplained. V, J and clone size were drawn from that table, and D and trimming were deduced from the DNA. The table for this sample lists under 250,000 clones; 75% to 85% of them were counted only once. The ten top clones hold 2.3% of the sample.

According to the germline V gene, CDR1 reads MGHDK and CDR2 reads SYGVNS. The CDR3, from cysteine to phenylalanine, totals 13 residues. The retained sequence is limited to the CDR3, 39 bases, with the frame set at the first base. A distance of 15 bases separates the germline ends of V and J, which lose 8 bases and 10 bases respectively. The specimen sequenced was PBMCs. The sequence is built from TRBV25-1 and TRBJ1-6; the best D guess is TRBD1, with 6 bases matching. The receptor was derived from a woman aged 45 to 65 in good health and CMV-seronegative. Read as DNA, the sequence is TGTGCCAGCGGTCGGGACACTCTCTCACCCCTCCACTTT. This translates into CASGRDTLSPLHF.